These T cell receptor beta chains were read from a single sample in a study of T cell repertoires in cytomegalovirus infection. No antigens are known for them. Each CDR3 protein gets one entry after TCRdb re-called the reads with MiXCR. The sample has some 150,000 distinct CDR3 sequences, approximately 30% seen once. Specimen: CD8+ T cells from cultured PBMCs, collected from culture after CMV antigen stimulation. These receptors originate from a human donor in good health (CMV status not recorded). Some clones in this sample may be carry-over from other donors' samples. Each CDR3 is given with its conserved first and last residue. The D gene is left open where the match is weak. Clone size, where shown, is once, few, many, or a class for clones that have expanded.

J	D	size	length	V	CDR3	DNA
TRBJ2-7	.	.	13	TRBV7-8	CASSVQVGGEQYF	TGTGCCAGCAGCGTCCAGGTGGGGGGCGAGCAGTACTTC
TRBJ1-2	.	.	13	TRBV27	CASSFGSDYGYTF	TGTGCCAGCAGTTTCGGCTCAGACTATGGCTACACCTTC
TRBJ2-7	.	.	11	TRBV5-4	CASSFTYEQYF	TGTGCCAGCAGCTTTACCTACGAGCAGTACTTC
TRBJ2-5	TRBD1	.	16	TRBV4-1	CASSQVEGQGFETQYF	TGCGCCAGCAGCCAGGTAGAGGGACAGGGTTTTGAGACCCAGTACTTC
TRBJ2-2	TRBD1	.	14	TRBV7-9	CASSAGQGGGELFF	TGTGCCAGCAGCGCGGGACAGGGTGGCGGGGAGCTGTTTTTT
TRBJ2-5	TRBD1	many	14	TRBV7-2	CASSLDRAVETQYF	TGTGCCAGCAGCTTGGACAGGGCTGTGGAGACCCAGTACTTC
TRBJ1-1	.	.	16	TRBV25-1	CASSEGPGQENTEAFF	TGTGCCAGCAGTGAAGGCCCGGGGCAAGAGAACACTGAAGCTTTCTTT
TRBJ1-2	.	few	13	TRBV9	CASSVVDHYGYTF	TGTGCCAGCAGCGTAGTAGATCACTATGGCTACACCTTC
TRBJ2-3	.	.	13	TRBV7-9	CASSPGARVTQYF	TGTGCCAGCAGCCCGGGGGCCAGGGTCACGCAGTATTTT
TRBJ2-1	TRBD2	.	15	TRBV12-3/TRBV12-4	CASSLESSGEYEQFF	TGTGCCAGCAGTTTGGAATCTAGCGGGGAGTATGAGCAGTTCTTC
TRBJ2-7	.	.	12	TRBV19	CASSVAPGEQYF	TGTGCCAGTAGTGTGGCCCCTGGGGAGCAGTACTTC